This note documents a single TCR beta chain sequence. Its antigen is as yet unknown. V shed 6 bases and J 4 bases; nucleotides not matched to a gene: 4. CDR3 length: 13 residues. TCRdb used MiXCR to reprocess the RACE reads, holding one entry per CDR3 protein. This table holds 270,000 or so distinct CDR3 sequences, approximately 7.5% found once. The data stem from a study of human T cells and chemical hapten exposure. For the study at large: Upper inner arm skin measuring approximately 2 cm by approximately 2 cm received 2% DPC for sensitization. From small differences in pooled library volume came most of the variation in per-sample TCR yields. Findings of the study overall: The formation of large CDR3 similarity clusters by expanded TCRs significantly exceeded that of controls. TCRs at a frequency above 1 in 1000 stayed unchanged with DPC sensitization.

Described time point: pre-sensitization, week 0. The treatment here: therapeutic diphenylcyclopropenone sensitization with weekly scalp DPC. The sequencing used whole blood, collected in connection with sensitization to the hapten diphenylcyclopropenone (DPC). This chain connects TRBV12-3 or TRBV12-4 to TRBJ1-2, with 8 bases lining up with TRBD1. The TCR originated in a man in his late teens or twenties with alopecia areata. Some clones in this sample may be carry-over from other donors' samples. The CDR3 DNA reads as TGTGCCAGCAGCGCGGGACAGGCCTATGGCTACACCTTC. Translated: CASSAGQAYGYTF.